One and the same sample provided the 8 T cell receptor beta chains below, sequenced in a study of CD8+ T cells in alopecia areata. Isolated RNA was reverse transcribed into cDNA used as the sequencing template. The repertoire was sequenced with immunoSEQ multiplex PCR; TCRdb's copy has only in-frame clones and lacks some. The sample records about 270,000 clones, 50% to 75% being singletons. The treatment here: oral pan-JAK inhibitor, 5-10 mg twice daily. This sample comprised CD4+ T cells sorted from blood, obtained around week 53, from a patient treated with tofacitinib. The receptors come from a human donor with alopecia areata.

This rearrangement joins TRBV5-6 to TRBJ1-1, with D perhaps TRBD1 (6 bases). The V gene lost 4 bases and the J gene lost 8 bases, with 12 bases spanning the gap. Germline V lookup: CDR1 SGHDT, CDR2 YYEEEE. This CDR3 contains 12 residues. CDR3 sequence: CASSRDDREAFF. In DNA, the CDR3 is TGTGCCAGCAGCCGGGATGACAGGGAAGCTTTCTTT.

The chain recombines TRBV19 with TRBJ1-5, with D unclear. The germline V and J ends were trimmed by 5 bases and 3 bases, with 8 bases remaining between them. Germline CDR1 is LNHDA and CDR2 is SQIVND (reference sequence). This CDR3 is 13 amino acids long. The CDR3: CASSEWPNQPQHF. The CDR3 DNA is TGTGCCAGTAGTGAGTGGCCCAATCAGCCCCAGCATTTT. The entire variable domain, with the rest obtained from reference TRBV19 and TRBJ1-5, is as follows: DGGITQSPKYLFRKEGQNVTLSCEQNLNHDAMYWYRQDPGQGLRLIYYSQIVNDFQKGDIAEGYSVSREKKESFPLTVTSAQKNPTAFYLCASSEWPNQPQHFGDGTRLSIL.

The chain couples TRBV7-9 to TRBJ1-4; D might be TRBD1 (5 bases). The CDR3 sequence is 15 residues long. Trimming shortened V by 4 bases and J by 6 bases, and 15 bases separated the two germline ends. From germline, CDR1 is SEHNR and CDR2 FQNEAQ (reference sequence). CDR3 region: CASSSPGQRDEKLFF. The CDR3 region has the DNA TGTGCCAGCAGCTCCCCCGGACAACGAGATGAAAAACTGTTTTTT.

The chain recombines TRBV6-5 with TRBJ1-2; D is unresolved. Germline loops: CDR1 MNHEY, CDR2 SVGAGI. The CDR3 has 13 amino acids. Between the trimmed V and J ends, which lost 2 bases and 5 bases, there was a span of 9 bases. The CDR3 region is CASSYSNGYGYTF. The DNA for the CDR3 is TGTGCCAGCAGTTACAGTAACGGGTATGGCTACACCTTC.

This chain links TRBV5-6 with TRBJ2-7, with D uncertain. The CDR3 loop spans 12 amino acids. Trimming shortened V by 1 base and J by 6 bases, and 8 bases separated the two germline ends. Per the germline V gene, CDR1 is SGHDT and CDR2 is YYEEEE. The CDR3 spells CASSLSSSEQYF. The DNA of the CDR3 is TGTGCCAGCAGCTTGTCCAGCTCCGAGCAGTACTTC.

The genes are TRBV18 and TRBJ1-4; the D gene is possibly TRBD1 (5 bases). CDR3 length equals 16 residues. The V gene's germline CDR1 is KGHSH and CDR2 LQKENI. V lost 2 bases, J lost 0 bases, and 10 bases lay in between. The CDR3 DNA sequence: TGTGCCAGCTCACCAAGAGGGGAGGCAACTAATGAAAAACTGTTTTTT. Translation gives CASSPRGEATNEKLFF.

Remarks on this clone: A much larger clone sits a single nucleotide away, making a read error possible. The chain couples TRBV6-1 to TRBJ1-2; unclear D gene. Trimming stripped 6 bases from V and 5 bases from J, with 4 bases between. There are 10 residues in the CDR3. Germline assignment: CDR1 MNHNS and CDR2 SASEGT. The CDR3 here is CASSGYGYTF. The CDR3 DNA sequence: TGTGCCAGCAGCGGGTATGGCTACACCTTC.

V gene TRBV30 combines with J gene TRBJ1-5; the D gene is possibly TRBD1 (5 bases). The CDR3 has 17 amino acids. The V and J ends lost 0 bases and 1 base respectively, with 16 bases between them. Germline V lookup: CDR1 GTSNPN, CDR2 SVGIG (reference sequence). CDR3 nucleotides: TGTGCCTGGAGTGTACCCTTTCGGCGGGGGAGCAATCAGCCCCAGCATTTT. As protein: CAWSVPFRRGSNQPQHF. Complete variable domain (other parts from reference TRBV30 and TRBJ1-5): SQTIHQWPATLVQPVGSPLSLECTVEGTSNPNLYWYRQAAGRGLQLLFYSVGIGQISSEVPQNLSASRPQDRQFILSSKKLLLSDSGFYLCAWSVPFRRGSNQPQHFGDGTRLSIL.